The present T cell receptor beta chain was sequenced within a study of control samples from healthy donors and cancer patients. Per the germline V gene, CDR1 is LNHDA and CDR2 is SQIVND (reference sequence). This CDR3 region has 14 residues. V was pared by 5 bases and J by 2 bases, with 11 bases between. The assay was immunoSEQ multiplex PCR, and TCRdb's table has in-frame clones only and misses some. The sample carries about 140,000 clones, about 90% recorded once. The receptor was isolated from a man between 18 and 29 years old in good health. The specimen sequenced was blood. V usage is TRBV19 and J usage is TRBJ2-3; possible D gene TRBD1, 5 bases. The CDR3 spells CASSPGILTDTQYF. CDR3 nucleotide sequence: TGTGCCAGTAGTCCAGGGATCCTCACAGATACGCAGTATTTT.